The entry that follows covers one T cell receptor (beta chain) sequence. Its antigen is unknown. This sample was included in a study of T cell clonotyping in hematopoietic cell transplantation. Study observations and caveats: Cells were unsorted, so CD4 and CD8 contributions were not separated.

As to time point: recipient sample about 28 days before transplant, after cytoreduction. This CDR3 spans 17 amino acids. The J segment lost 0 bases and the V segment lost 5 bases, leaving 10 bases of the junction unmatched. CDR1 and CDR2 (germline): SGHAT, FQNNGV. Using immunoSEQ multiplex PCR, the repertoire was profiled, and TCRdb retains in-frame clones only, with some absent. The table records tens of thousands of clones, about 96% of them present only once. The TCR sequence derives from a woman between 50 and 59 years old with acute myeloid leukemia. Some clones in this sample may be carry-over from other donors' samples. This chain connects TRBV11-2 to TRBJ2-3; 8 bases align to TRBD1. This specimen consisted of peripheral blood mononuclear cells, obtained before stem cell transplant. In nucleotides, the CDR3 is TGTGCCAGCAGCGTCGGACAGGGCATGGTTAGCACAGATACGCAGTATTTT. Encoded protein: CASSVGQGMVSTDTQYF.